This T cell receptor beta chain derives from a study of response to subunit inactivated influenza vaccine. Study-level results: The authors put forward the suggestion that each seasonal influenza vaccination may bring in only a limited number of new T cells.

Each CDR3 protein gets one entry after TCRdb re-called the RT-PCR reads with MiXCR. The table includes about 610,000 distinct CDR3 sequences, 14% detected once. V gave up 1 base and J gave up 3 bases, with 9 bases separating them. The CDR3 extends over 14 amino acids. Germline-derived CDR1 and CDR2 are LGHDT and YNNKEL (reference sequence). As regards this clonotype: Antigen: not known.

The specimen was PBMCs from blood, collected approximately 13 days after vaccination. The clonotype comes from a man aged 50 to 59 who received an inactivated influenza vaccine. The chain is built from TRBV3-1 and TRBJ1-1; D ambiguous. CDR3 residues: CASSQVAGDTEAFF. As DNA, the CDR3 is TGTGCCAGCAGCCAAGTAGCCGGGGACACTGAAGCTTTCTTT.